The rows below give T cell receptor beta chains drawn from one sample of a study of T-cell memory formation after mild COVID-19. TCRdb re-derived calls from the 5' RACE reads in MiXCR, one entry per CDR3 protein. The sample lists 120,000 or so distinct CDR3 sequences, 15% to 20% occurring once. Input material: PBMCs or a T cell subset sorted from them (not recorded which). The receptors here all came from an adult woman who had mild COVID-19 (a few samples of this study predate the infection). Cell type and time point are not known. CDR3s include the opening cysteine and the closing phenylalanine or tryptophan. A D gene is named only where the DNA matches it firmly. Clone sizes are given selectively: once, few, many, or a class where the clone is expanded.

abundance,j_gene,d_gene,v_gene,CDR3aa,CDR3nt
NA,TRBJ2-3,NA,TRBV2,CASSLTRADTQYF,TGTGCCAGCAGTCTCACTAGAGCAGATACGCAGTATTTT
NA,TRBJ2-7,NA,TRBV6-5,CASSYEYEQYF,TGTGCCAGCAGTTACGAGTACGAGCAGTACTTC
few,TRBJ2-1,TRBD2,TRBV5-1,CASSLGGLAASRGYNEQFF,TGCGCCAGCAGCTTGGGGGGACTAGCGGCTTCCAGGGGATACAATGAGCAGTTCTTC
NA,TRBJ2-1,NA,TRBV12-3/TRBV12-4,CASSWVTGAYNEQFF,TGTGCCAGCAGTTGGGTGACGGGGGCGTACAATGAGCAGTTCTTC
few,TRBJ1-5,NA,TRBV7-7,CASSPWTPEGNQPQHF,TGTGCCAGCAGCCCCTGGACCCCTGAGGGCAATCAGCCCCAGCATTTT
few,TRBJ2-7,NA,TRBV7-2,CASSPRAGGSYEQYF,TGTGCCAGCAGTCCTAGGGCAGGGGGGTCATACGAGCAGTACTTC
NA,TRBJ2-5,NA,TRBV5-1,CASSLGEWETQYF,TGCGCCAGCAGCTTGGGCGAGTGGGAGACCCAGTACTTC
NA,TRBJ2-7,NA,TRBV29-1,CSVEDQGNEQYF,TGCAGCGTTGAAGATCAAGGGAACGAGCAGTACTTC
NA,TRBJ2-1,TRBD1,TRBV7-9,CASSSRGTGANEQFF,TGTGCCAGCAGTTCACGAGGGACAGGGGCGAATGAGCAGTTCTTC
NA,TRBJ2-1,TRBD1,TRBV10-3,CAISQGQSFNEQFF,TGTGCCATCAGCCAGGGACAGAGCTTCAATGAGCAGTTCTTC
few,TRBJ2-7,TRBD2,TRBV10-3,CAISVSTTSGTEQYF,TGTGCCATCAGTGTATCAACGACTAGCGGGACCGAGCAGTACTTC
NA,TRBJ2-2,NA,TRBV5-5,CASSLGTDSNTGELFF,TGTGCCAGCAGCTTAGGGACGGACTCGAACACCGGGGAGCTGTTTTTT
once,TRBJ2-1,NA,TRBV13,CASSPSPAEQFF,TGTGCCAGCAGCCCATCACCCGCCGAGCAGTTCTTC
NA,TRBJ2-7,TRBD2,TRBV20-1,CSARQRESEQYF,TGCAGTGCTAGACAGCGGGAAAGCGAGCAGTACTTC
NA,TRBJ2-7,TRBD2,TRBV14,CASSQEAGGSYEQYF,TGTGCCAGCAGCCAAGAAGCGGGGGGCTCCTACGAGCAGTACTTC
few,TRBJ2-3,NA,TRBV24-1,CATSDHTGTFPSTDTQYF,TGTGCCACCAGTGATCACACCGGGACGTTTCCTAGCACAGATACGCAGTATTTT
NA,TRBJ2-7,NA,TRBV4-1,CASSQVPGYEQYF,TGCGCCAGCAGCCAAGTACCAGGGTACGAGCAGTACTTC
NA,TRBJ2-1,NA,TRBV27,CASSSGTLTINEQFF,TGTGCCAGCAGTTCCGGGACCCTGACTATCAATGAGCAGTTCTTC
NA,TRBJ2-7,TRBD1,TRBV25-1,CASRGRQGEEQYF,TGTGCCAGCAGGGGTAGACAGGGGGAAGAGCAGTACTTC
few,TRBJ2-5,NA,TRBV5-1,CASSFIAGAYQETQYF,TGCGCCAGCAGCTTCATAGCCGGGGCGTACCAAGAGACCCAGTACTTC
few,TRBJ1-5,NA,TRBV6-5,CASSGPGRQPQHF,TGTGCCAGCAGTGGCCCCGGGAGACAGCCCCAGCATTTT
NA,TRBJ1-4,NA,TRBV5-1,CASSGGGYNEKLFF,TGCGCCAGCAGCGGCGGGGGATATAATGAAAAACTGTTTTTT
few,TRBJ2-1,NA,TRBV18,CASSRQRDKSSYNEQFF,TGTGCCAGCTCGAGACAGAGGGACAAAAGCTCCTACAATGAGCAGTTCTTC
NA,TRBJ2-7,NA,TRBV6-1,CASSAGARSYEQYF,TGTGCCAGCAGCGCAGGCGCCCGCTCCTACGAGCAGTACTTC
few,TRBJ1-1,NA,TRBV20-1,CSASIPTSIWGTEAFF,TGCAGTGCTTCCATACCTACAAGCATATGGGGCACTGAAGCTTTCTTT
NA,TRBJ2-3,NA,TRBV7-3,CASSPGLAPTDTQYF,TGTGCCAGCAGCCCAGGACTCGCCCCCACAGATACGCAGTATTTT
NA,TRBJ1-6,TRBD1,TRBV7-8,CASSRRQGADSPLHF,TGTGCCAGCAGTCGCCGACAGGGGGCTGATTCACCCCTCCACTTT
NA,TRBJ2-7,TRBD1,TRBV9,CASSVETGGDEQYF,TGTGCCAGCAGCGTCGAGACAGGGGGTGACGAGCAGTACTTC
many,TRBJ2-1,TRBD1,TRBV11-2,CASSSGGSYNEQFF,TGTGCCAGCAGCTCAGGGGGCTCCTACAATGAGCAGTTCTTC
NA,TRBJ2-7,NA,TRBV10-2,CASRNSWFEQYF,TGCGCCAGCAGGAATAGTTGGTTCGAGCAGTACTTC
NA,TRBJ2-6,NA,TRBV7-6,CASTSGANVLTF,TGTGCCAGCACCTCTGGGGCCAACGTCCTGACTTTC